The text below deals with one T cell receptor beta chain. The antigen remains unidentified. TCRdb's table, derived via immunoSEQ multiplex PCR, lists solely in-frame clones and lacks some. The sample includes around 80,000 clones, approximately 90% of them seen just once. Some second doses came at about 4 weeks and others at about 12 weeks; these were pooled. Germline CDR1 is SGDLS and CDR2 is YYNGEE. CDR3 size: 15 residues. Trimming cost V 1 base and J 2 bases; bases outside gene matches: 5. This record comes from a study of T cell responses to AZD1222 COVID-19 vaccine. General study points: Baseline seropositivity characterized only a handful of AZD1222 recipients. Mostly white British, mostly female donors; authors suggested clonal diversity may be underestimated. Every sample of the repertoires postdated the peak T cell response.

The sample was peripheral blood, taken 28 days after the second AZD1222 dose. V and J are TRBV9 and TRBJ2-7, with TRBD1 identical over 8 bases. The TCR originated in an adult who received the AZD1222 COVID-19 vaccine. The CDR3 bases are TGTGCCAGCAGCGTAAGCGTGACAGGGGCCTACGAGCAGTACTTC. As protein: CASSVSVTGAYEQYF.